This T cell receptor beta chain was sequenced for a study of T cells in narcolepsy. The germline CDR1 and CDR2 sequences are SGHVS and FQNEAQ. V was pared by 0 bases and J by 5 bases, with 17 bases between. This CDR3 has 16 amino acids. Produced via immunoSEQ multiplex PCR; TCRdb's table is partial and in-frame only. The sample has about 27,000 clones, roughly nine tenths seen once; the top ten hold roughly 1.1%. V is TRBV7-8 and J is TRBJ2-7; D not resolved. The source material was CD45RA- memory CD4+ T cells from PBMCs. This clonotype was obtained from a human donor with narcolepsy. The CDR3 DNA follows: TGTGCCAGCAGCTTAGCTGAGCCTGGGCTGGGCCACGAGCAGTACGTC. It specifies CASSLAEPGLGHEQYV.